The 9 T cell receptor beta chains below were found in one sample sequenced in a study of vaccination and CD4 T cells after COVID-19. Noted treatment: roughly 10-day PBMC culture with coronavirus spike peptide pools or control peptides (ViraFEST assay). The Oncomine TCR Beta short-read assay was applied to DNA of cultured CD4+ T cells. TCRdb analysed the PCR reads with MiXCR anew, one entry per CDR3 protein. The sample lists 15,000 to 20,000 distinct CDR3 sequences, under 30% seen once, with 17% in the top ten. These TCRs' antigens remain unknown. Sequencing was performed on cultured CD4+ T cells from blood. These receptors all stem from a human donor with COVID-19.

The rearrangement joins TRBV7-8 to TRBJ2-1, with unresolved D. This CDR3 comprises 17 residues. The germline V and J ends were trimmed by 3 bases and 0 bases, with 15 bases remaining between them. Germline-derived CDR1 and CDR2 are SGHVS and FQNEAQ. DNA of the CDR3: TGTGCCAGCAGCTTTATACGAGGCCAGAGCTCCTACAATGAGCAGTTCTTC. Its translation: CASSFIRGQSSYNEQFF.

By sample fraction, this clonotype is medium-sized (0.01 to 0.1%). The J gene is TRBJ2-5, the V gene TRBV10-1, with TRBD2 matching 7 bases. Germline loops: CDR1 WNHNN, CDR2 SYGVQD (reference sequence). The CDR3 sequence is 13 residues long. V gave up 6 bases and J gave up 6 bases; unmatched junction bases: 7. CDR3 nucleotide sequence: TGCGCCAGCAGCGGACCTAGCGGAAAGACCCAGTACTTC. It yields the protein CASSGPSGKTQYF.

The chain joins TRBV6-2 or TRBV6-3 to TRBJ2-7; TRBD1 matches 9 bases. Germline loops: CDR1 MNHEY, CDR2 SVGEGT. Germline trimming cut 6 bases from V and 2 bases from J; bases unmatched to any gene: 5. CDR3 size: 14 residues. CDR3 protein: CASSNGQGTYEQYF. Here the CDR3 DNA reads TGTGCCAGCAGCAACGGACAGGGGACCTACGAGCAGTACTTC.

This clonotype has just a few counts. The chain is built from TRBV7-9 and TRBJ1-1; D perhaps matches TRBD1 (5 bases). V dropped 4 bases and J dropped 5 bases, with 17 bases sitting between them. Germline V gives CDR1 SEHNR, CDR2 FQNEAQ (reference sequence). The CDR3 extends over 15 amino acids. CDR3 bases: TGTGCCAGCAGCTCAAACAGGAGGTCGGGAACTGAAGCTTTCTTT. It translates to CASSSNRRSGTEAFF. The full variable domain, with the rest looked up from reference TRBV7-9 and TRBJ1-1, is DTGVSQNPRHKITKRGQNVTFRCDPISEHNRLYWYRQTLGQGPEFLTYFQNEAQLEKSRLLSDRFSAERPKGSFSTLEIQRTEQGDSAMYLCASSSNRRSGTEAFFGQGTRLTVV.

DNA of the CDR3: TGTGCCAGCAGTGGGGGGCTAGAGCAAGCAGATACGCAGTATTTT. It specifies CASSGGLEQADTQYF. J is TRBJ2-3 and V is TRBV6-1; tentative D call: TRBD1 (6 bases). V was pared by 4 bases and J by 4 bases, with 15 bases between. Germline V gene data show CDR1 as MNHNS and CDR2 as SASEGT. The CDR3 is 15 residues long.

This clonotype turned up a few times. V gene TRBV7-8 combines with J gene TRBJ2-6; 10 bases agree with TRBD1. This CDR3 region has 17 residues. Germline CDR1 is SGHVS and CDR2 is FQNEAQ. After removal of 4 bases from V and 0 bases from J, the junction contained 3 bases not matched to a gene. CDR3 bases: TGTGCCAGCAGCTCCGGGACAGGGGCCTCTGGGGCCAACGTCCTGACTTTC. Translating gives CASSSGTGASGANVLTF.

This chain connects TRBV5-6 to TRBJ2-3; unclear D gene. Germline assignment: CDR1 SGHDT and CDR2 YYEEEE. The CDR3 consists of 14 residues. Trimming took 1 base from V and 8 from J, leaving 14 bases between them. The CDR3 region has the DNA TGTGCCAGCAGCTTGTCTATAAGTTCGAGTACGCAGTATTTT. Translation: CASSLSISSSTQYF.

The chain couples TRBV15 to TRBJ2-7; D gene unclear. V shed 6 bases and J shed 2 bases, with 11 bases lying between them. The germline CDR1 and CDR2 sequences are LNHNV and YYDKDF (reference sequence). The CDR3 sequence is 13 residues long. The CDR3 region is CATRDVATYEQYF. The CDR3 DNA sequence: TGTGCCACCAGGGACGTGGCCACCTACGAGCAGTACTTC.

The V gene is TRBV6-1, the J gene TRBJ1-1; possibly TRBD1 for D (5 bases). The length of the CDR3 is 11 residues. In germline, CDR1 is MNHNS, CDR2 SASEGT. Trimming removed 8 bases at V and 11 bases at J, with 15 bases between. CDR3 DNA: TGTGCCAGCGGTACTACGGGGGAGGCTTTCTTT. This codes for CASGTTGEAFF.